These 31 T cell receptor beta chains share one sample of origin, sequenced in a study of T cells after somatic rescue of genetic block. Assay: immunoSEQ multiplex PCR; the TCRdb copy retains only in-frame clones and omits some. Here the sample spans 80,000 to 100,000 clones, around 90% being singletons. Sequenced material: peripheral blood mononuclear cells (PBMCs). These receptors were collected from a woman aged 18-29 years.

This clone was detected once. The rearrangement uses TRBV5-1 and TRBJ2-1, with D possibly being TRBD1 (5 bases). CDR3 size: 13 residues. Germline CDR1 and CDR2: SGHRS and YFSETQ. The V gene lost 1 base and the J gene lost 9 bases, with 11 bases spanning the gap. CDR3 amino acids: CASSLNVRGEQFF. Here the CDR3 DNA reads TGCGCCAGCAGCTTGAATGTTAGGGGTGAGCAGTTCTTC.

The chain uses TRBV5-1 and TRBJ2-3, with TRBD2 matching 8 bases. After removal of 6 bases from V and 2 bases from J, the junction contained 5 bases not matched to a gene. There are 14 residues in the CDR3. Looked up from germline, CDR1 is SGHRS and CDR2 is YFSETQ. CDR3 sequence: CASMRAGDTDTQYF. CDR3 nucleotides: TGCGCCAGCATGAGAGCGGGAGACACAGATACGCAGTATTTT.

Here the CDR3 DNA reads TGTGCCAGCAGCCACTGGGGGGACGAAGCTTTCTTT. It encodes CASSHWGDEAFF. The chain uses TRBV7-9 and TRBJ1-1, with a weak D call TRBD1 (5 bases). The CDR3 extends over 12 amino acids. Trimming removed 5 bases from V and 8 bases from J, with 12 bases in between. In germline, CDR1 is SEHNR, CDR2 FQNEAQ (reference sequence).

This chain connects TRBV27 to TRBJ1-5; D unresolved. CDR1 MNHEY and CDR2 SMNVEV come from the germline V gene (reference sequence). Trimming shortened V by 5 bases and J by 7 bases, and 24 bases separated the two germline ends. This CDR3 contains 17 residues. CDR3: CASSPLSRGPSRQPQHF. The CDR3 coding sequence is TGTGCCAGCAGTCCTCTTTCCCGAGGACCCTCAAGGCAGCCCCAGCATTTT.

V and J are TRBV28 and TRBJ1-4; TRBD1 might be the D (5 bases). The V gene lost 5 bases and the J gene lost 8 bases, with 12 bases spanning the gap. This CDR3 comprises 13 residues. Germline loops: CDR1 MDHEN, CDR2 SYDVKM. Written as DNA, the CDR3 is TGTGCCAGCAGTCCAGAGGGGCGCGAAAAACTGTTTTTT. Encoded protein: CASSPEGREKLFF.

The CDR3 region has the DNA TGTGCCACCCGAAAGAGGGGGCTCTCTGGAAACACCATATATTTT. It encodes CATRKRGLSGNTIYF. The chain links TRBV28 to TRBJ1-3; 7 nucleotides match TRBD1. CDR3 length: 15 residues. The germline V gene encodes CDR1 MDHEN and CDR2 SYDVKM. V was pared by 10 bases and J by 0 bases, with 9 bases of the junction left unmatched.

V usage is TRBV6-6 and J usage is TRBJ1-1, with a tentative D call TRBD1 (5 bases). Per the germline V gene, CDR1 is MNHNY and CDR2 is SVGAGI (reference sequence). The CDR3 has 12 residues. V lost 2 bases and J 4 bases, leaving 5 bases between the germline ends. CDR3 amino acids: CASSYGGTEAFF. The CDR3 DNA reads TGTGCCAGCAGTTACGGGGGCACTGAAGCTTTCTTT.

The rearrangement uses TRBV29-1 and TRBJ1-2, with 8 bases identical to TRBD1. The V gene's germline CDR1 is SQVTM and CDR2 ANQGSEA. The CDR3 has 12 residues. The V and J ends lost 8 bases and 5 bases, in that order; junction bases with no gene match: 7. The CDR3 sequence is CSNLTGVYGYTF. In nucleotides, the CDR3 is TGCAGCAATCTGACAGGGGTATATGGCTACACCTTC.

V and J are TRBV5-5 and TRBJ2-5; D gene unclear. V was clipped by 0 bases and J by 4 bases, with 10 bases between them. CDR3 length equals 14 residues. Germline-derived CDR1 and CDR2 are SGHKS and YYEKEE (reference sequence). In nucleotides, the CDR3 is TGTGCCAGCAGCTTGGTTTTTTGGGGAGAGACCCAGTACTTC. Amino acids: CASSLVFWGETQYF. Filled out from reference TRBV5-5 and TRBJ2-5, the complete variable domain reads DAGVTQSPTHLIKTRGQQVTLRCSPISGHKSVSWYQQVLGQGPQFIFQYYEKEERGRGNFPDRFSARQFPNYSSELNVNALLLGDSALYLCASSLVFWGETQYFGPGTRLLVL.

The chain is built from TRBV5-1 and TRBJ2-1; 13 nucleotides match TRBD2. V shed 3 bases and J 0 bases; nucleotides not matched to a gene: 9. This CDR3 contains 19 residues. The germline gives CDR1 SGHRS, CDR2 YFSETQ. CDR3 sequence reads: CASSSGLAGVKSSYNEQFF. CDR3 DNA: TGCGCCAGCAGCTCAGGACTAGCGGGAGTCAAGAGCTCCTACAATGAGCAGTTCTTC.

The V gene is TRBV7-9, the J gene TRBJ1-1; no clear D gene. Germline values: CDR1 SEHNR, CDR2 FQNEAQ (reference sequence). Trimming shortened V by 5 bases and J by 0 bases, and 10 bases separated the two germline ends. This CDR3 region has 14 residues. This CDR3 reads CASSPGSMNTEAFF. CDR3 in DNA: TGTGCCAGCAGCCCAGGATCTATGAACACTGAAGCTTTCTTT.

This clone was recorded once. This chain links TRBV7-2 with TRBJ1-2; D may be TRBD1 (6 bases). The CDR3 is 13 residues long. Between the trimmed V and J ends, which lost 4 bases and 6 bases, there was a span of 12 bases. CDR1 and CDR2 (germline): SGHTA, FQGNSA. The CDR3 here is CASSSTGADGYTF. For the CDR3, the DNA is TGTGCCAGCAGCTCTACGGGGGCCGATGGCTACACCTTC.

The V call is TRBV28, the J call TRBJ2-7, with 8 bases matching TRBD2. Germline CDR1 and CDR2: MDHEN and SYDVKM. The CDR3 contains 11 residues. With 11 bases clipped from V and 4 bases from J, the junction kept 4 bases outside the gene matches. The CDR3 DNA sequence: TGTGCCGCGGGGGGAGGGTACGAGCAGTACTTC. Amino acid sequence: CAAGGGYEQYF. The entire variable domain, with the rest obtained from reference TRBV28 and TRBJ2-7, is as follows: DVKVTQSSRYLVKRTGEKVFLECVQDMDHENMFWYRQDPGLGLRLIYFSYDVKMKEKGDIPEGYSVSREKKERFSLILESASTNQTSMYLCAAGGGYEQYFGPGTRLTVT.

V and J are TRBV5-5 and TRBJ1-5, with TRBD1 as a possible D gene (5 bases). V was trimmed by 0 bases and J by 4 bases, leaving 8 bases between them. Germline CDR1 and CDR2: SGHKS and YYEKEE (reference sequence). The CDR3 runs to 14 residues. The CDR3 is CASSLAGGNQPQHF. The CDR3 bases are TGTGCCAGCAGCTTGGCTGGGGGGAATCAGCCCCAGCATTTT.

This chain links TRBV27 with TRBJ2-2, with D possibly matching TRBD2 (5 bases). The CDR3 totals 16 residues. CDR1 is MNHEY, CDR2 SMNVEV, per germline (reference sequence). With 1 base removed from V and 6 bases from J, the gap between germline ends came to 15 bases. CDR3 sequence: CASSLFSTGSAGELFF. CDR3 DNA: TGTGCCAGCAGTTTATTTTCTACGGGAAGCGCCGGGGAGCTGTTTTTT.

CDR3 amino acids: CASSLPDQREYGYTF. CDR3 in DNA: TGTGCCAGCAGCTTACCCGACCAGAGGGAGTATGGCTACACCTTC. V and J are TRBV7-9 and TRBJ1-2, with D unclear. The CDR3 sequence is 15 residues long. Germline CDR1 and CDR2: SEHNR and FQNEAQ (reference sequence). Trimming removed 2 bases from V and 5 bases from J, with 15 bases in between.

The chain joins TRBV5-1 to TRBJ1-1; D ambiguous. Germline V lookup: CDR1 SGHRS, CDR2 YFSETQ. The CDR3 extends over 13 amino acids. V lost 0 bases and J lost 7, with 10 bases in between. The chain's CDR3 is CASSLDVRVEAFF. The DNA for the CDR3 is TGCGCCAGCAGCTTGGATGTGCGGGTTGAAGCTTTCTTT.

This CDR3 reads CASSPRLAGEEFF. The CDR3 region has the DNA TGTGCCAGTAGTCCCCGACTAGCGGGAGAGGAGTTCTTC. This rearrangement joins TRBV19 to TRBJ2-1; 12 bases align to TRBD2. The V segment lost 5 bases and the J segment 14 bases; nucleotides outside the gene matches: 7. Germline loops: CDR1 LNHDA, CDR2 SQIVND (reference sequence). This CDR3 contains 13 residues.

The rearrangement joins TRBV5-1 to TRBJ2-2; TRBD1 matches 7 bases. The CDR3 runs 18 residues. With V trimmed by 3 bases and J by 1 base, 12 bases remained unmatched. Looked up from germline, CDR1 is SGHRS and CDR2 is YFSETQ. CDR3 coding DNA: TGCGCCAGCAGCTCTTCTGAAGGACAGGCCTTGAACACCGGGGAGCTGTTTTTT. Its protein product is CASSSSEGQALNTGELFF.

This rearrangement joins TRBV16 to TRBJ1-2; D gene uncertain. Germline-derived CDR1 and CDR2 are KGHSY and FQNENV. There are 13 residues in the CDR3. The V and J ends lost 4 bases and 3 bases respectively, with 9 bases between them. The CDR3 here is CASSPPADYGYTF. The CDR3 coding sequence is TGTGCCAGCAGCCCCCCGGCGGACTATGGCTACACCTTC.

CDR3 residues: CASRRLPGLGLQSGNTEAFF. CDR3 DNA: TGTGCCAGCAGGCGACTACCGGGCCTTGGTCTCCAGTCGGGTAACACTGAAGCTTTCTTT. The chain carries TRBV5-5 and TRBJ1-1; no reliable D call. The CDR3 runs 20 residues. The ends were cut back, 5 bases at V and 2 bases at J, with 31 bases in the middle. Germline CDR1 and CDR2: SGHKS and YYEKEE (reference sequence).

V usage is TRBV5-6 and J usage is TRBJ1-3; 10 nucleotides align to TRBD1. This CDR3 spans 17 amino acids. Germline CDR1 and CDR2: SGHDT and YYEEEE. V was clipped by 4 bases and J by 2 bases; unmatched bases: 9. CDR3 in amino acids: CASSPKVGTGAGNTIYF. DNA for the CDR3: TGTGCCAGCAGCCCCAAAGTTGGGACAGGGGCTGGAAACACCATATATTTT.

The CDR3 nucleotides are TGTGCCAGCAGCTTGCGGCAAATATACAATGAGCAGTTCTTC. It encodes CASSLRQIYNEQFF. The genes are TRBV7-9 and TRBJ2-1; D is uncertain. V was clipped by 3 bases and J by 4 bases, with 10 bases between them. In germline, CDR1 is SEHNR, CDR2 FQNEAQ (reference sequence). There are 14 residues in the CDR3.

The chain employs TRBV11-3 and TRBJ1-5; no reliable D call. The CDR3 sequence is 13 residues long. Trimming took off 5 bases at V and 1 base at J, with 6 bases between the two ends. The germline CDR1 and CDR2 sequences are SGHNT and YENEEA. CDR3: CASSPGSNQPQHF. DNA of the CDR3: TGTGCCAGCAGCCCCGGGAGCAATCAGCCCCAGCATTTT.

V is TRBV6-6 and J is TRBJ2-7, with TRBD2 identical over 13 bases. V gave up 6 bases and J gave up 4 bases; unmatched junction bases: 6. The CDR3 consists of 15 residues. Looked up from germline, CDR1 is MNHNY and CDR2 is SVGAGI (reference sequence). The CDR3 sequence: CASSQLAGGPYEQYF. In DNA, the CDR3 is TGTGCCAGCAGCCAACTAGCGGGAGGGCCGTACGAGCAGTACTTC.

The chain joins TRBV6-4 to TRBJ2-5, with D maybe TRBD1 (7 bases). In germline, CDR1 is MRHNA, CDR2 SNTAGT. V dropped 10 bases and J dropped 0 bases, with 30 bases sitting between them. This CDR3 contains 19 residues. The CDR3 coding sequence is TGTGCCACCGGAGGGGGTTCCGGGACAGATCACAGGTACCAAGAGACCCAGTACTTC. It yields the protein CATGGGSGTDHRYQETQYF.

V usage is TRBV10-1 and J usage is TRBJ2-1; D might be TRBD1 or TRBD2, each matching 6 bases. Trimming shortened V by 4 bases and J by 5 bases, and 15 bases separated the two germline ends. The CDR3 loop spans 15 amino acids. Germline V gene data show CDR1 as WNHNN and CDR2 as SYGVQD (reference sequence). CDR3 nucleotide sequence: TGCGCCAGCAGTGTCTGGCGGGACACCCACAATGAGCAGTTCTTC. Encoded protein: CASSVWRDTHNEQFF.

J is TRBJ2-7 and V is TRBV27; the D call may be TRBD1 or TRBD2 (5 bases each). Germline loops: CDR1 MNHEY, CDR2 SMNVEV (reference sequence). This CDR3 contains 18 residues. With 2 bases removed from V and 2 bases from J, the gap between germline ends came to 22 bases. CDR3 bases: TGTGCCAGCAGTTTAGGCCTCGTTCAGGGACGGAGGCCCTACGAGCAGTACTTC. Amino acids: CASSLGLVQGRRPYEQYF.

The CDR3 region is CASSLNFGQPQHF. CDR3 DNA: TGTGCCAGCAGTTTAAATTTCGGTCAGCCCCAGCATTTT. The rearrangement links TRBV28 to TRBJ1-5; D is undetermined. Trimming shortened V by 2 bases and J by 6 bases, and 8 bases separated the two germline ends. The CDR3 is made up of 13 amino acids. CDR1 and CDR2 from the germline V gene are MDHEN and SYDVKM.

This chain links TRBV19 with TRBJ2-7; TRBD1 agrees at 7 bases. CDR1 is LNHDA, CDR2 SQIVND, per germline (reference sequence). The CDR3 is 14 amino acids. V shed 8 bases and J 1 base; nucleotides not matched to a gene: 8. The CDR3 reads CASQQTGTSYEQYF. CDR3 DNA sequence: TGTGCCAGTCAACAGACAGGGACATCCTACGAGCAGTACTTC.

This sequence joins TRBV11-2 and TRBJ1-4; perhaps TRBD1 as D (5 bases). The germline V and J ends were trimmed by 2 bases and 6 bases, with 25 bases remaining between them. CDR3 length: 19 residues. Germline V lookup: CDR1 SGHAT, CDR2 FQNNGV. The CDR3 reads CASSLSLPRAGRVDEKLFF. For the CDR3, the DNA is TGTGCCAGCAGCTTAAGCCTCCCTCGGGCAGGGAGGGTGGATGAAAAACTGTTTTTT.